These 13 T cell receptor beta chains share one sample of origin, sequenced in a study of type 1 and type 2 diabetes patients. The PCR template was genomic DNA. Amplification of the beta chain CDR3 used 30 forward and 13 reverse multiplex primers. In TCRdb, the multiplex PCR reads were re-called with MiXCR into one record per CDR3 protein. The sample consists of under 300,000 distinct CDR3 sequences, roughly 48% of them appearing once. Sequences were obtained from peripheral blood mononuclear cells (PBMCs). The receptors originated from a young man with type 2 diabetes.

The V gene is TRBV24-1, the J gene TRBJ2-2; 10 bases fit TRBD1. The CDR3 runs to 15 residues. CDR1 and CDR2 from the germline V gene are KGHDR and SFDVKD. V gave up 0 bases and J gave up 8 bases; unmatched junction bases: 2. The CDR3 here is CATSDLGTGVGELFF. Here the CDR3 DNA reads TGTGCCACCAGTGATTTGGGGACAGGGGTTGGGGAGCTGTTTTTT.

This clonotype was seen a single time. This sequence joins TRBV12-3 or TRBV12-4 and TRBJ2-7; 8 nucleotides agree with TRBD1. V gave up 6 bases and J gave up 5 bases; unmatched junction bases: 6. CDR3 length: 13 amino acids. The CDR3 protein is CASSRTGTNEQYF. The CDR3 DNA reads TGTGCCAGCAGCCGGACAGGGACGAACGAGCAGTACTTC.

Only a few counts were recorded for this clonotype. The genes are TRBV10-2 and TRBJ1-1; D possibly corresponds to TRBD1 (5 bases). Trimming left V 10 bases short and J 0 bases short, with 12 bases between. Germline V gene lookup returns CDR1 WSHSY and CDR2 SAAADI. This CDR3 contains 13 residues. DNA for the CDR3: TGCGCCACGGAGGGACGGATGAACACTGAAGCTTTCTTT. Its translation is CATEGRMNTEAFF.

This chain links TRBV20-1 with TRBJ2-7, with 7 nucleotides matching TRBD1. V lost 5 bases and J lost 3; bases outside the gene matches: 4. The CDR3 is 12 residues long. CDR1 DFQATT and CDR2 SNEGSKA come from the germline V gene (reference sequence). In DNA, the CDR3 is TGCAGTGCTGAATCAGGGGGCTACGAGCAGTACTTC. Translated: CSAESGGYEQYF.

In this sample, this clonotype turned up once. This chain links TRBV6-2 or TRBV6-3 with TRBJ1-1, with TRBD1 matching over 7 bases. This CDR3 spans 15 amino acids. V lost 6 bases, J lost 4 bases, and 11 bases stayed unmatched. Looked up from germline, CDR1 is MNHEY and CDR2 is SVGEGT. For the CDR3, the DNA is TGTGCCAGCAGCCGGGACAGACGGGTGGGCACTGAAGCTTTCTTT. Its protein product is CASSRDRRVGTEAFF.

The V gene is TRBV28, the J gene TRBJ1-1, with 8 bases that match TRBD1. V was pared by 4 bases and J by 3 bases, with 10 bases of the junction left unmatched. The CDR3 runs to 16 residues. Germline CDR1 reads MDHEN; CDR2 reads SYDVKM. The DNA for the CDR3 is TGTGCCAGCAGTTCAACCGGACAGGGACTGTACACTGAAGCTTTCTTT. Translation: CASSSTGQGLYTEAFF.

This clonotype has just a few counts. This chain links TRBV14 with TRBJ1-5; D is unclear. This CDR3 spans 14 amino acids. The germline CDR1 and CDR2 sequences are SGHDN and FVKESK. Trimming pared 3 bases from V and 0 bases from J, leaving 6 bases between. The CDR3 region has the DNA TGTGCCAGCAGCCATTGCAGTAGCAATCAGCCCCAGCATTTT. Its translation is CASSHCSSNQPQHF.

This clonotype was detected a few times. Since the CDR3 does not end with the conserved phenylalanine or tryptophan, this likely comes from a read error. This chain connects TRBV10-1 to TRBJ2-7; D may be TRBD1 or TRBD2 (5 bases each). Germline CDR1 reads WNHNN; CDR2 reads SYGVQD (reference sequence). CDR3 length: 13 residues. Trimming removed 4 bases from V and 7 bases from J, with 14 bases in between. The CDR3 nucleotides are TGCGCCAGCAGTGGGGGACCTACTGAAGAGCAGTACCTC. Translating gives CASSGGPTEEQYL.

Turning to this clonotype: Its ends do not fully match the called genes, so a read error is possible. CDR3 sequence (DNA): TGTGCCAGTAGTGGTACAGGAGGAATGGACACTGAAGCTTTCTTT. Its protein is CASSGTGGMDTEAFF. V gene TRBV2 combines with J gene TRBJ1-1; possible D gene TRBD1, 5 bases. The CDR3 spans 15 residues. Per germline, CDR1 SNHLY and CDR2 FYNNEI.

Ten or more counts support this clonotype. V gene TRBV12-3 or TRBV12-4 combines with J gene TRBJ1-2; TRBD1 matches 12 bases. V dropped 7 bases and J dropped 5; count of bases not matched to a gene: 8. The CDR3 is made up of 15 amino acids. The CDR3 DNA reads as TGTGCCAGCACACCCAGGGACAGGGGGCGTTATGGCTACACCTTC. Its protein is CASTPRDRGRYGYTF.

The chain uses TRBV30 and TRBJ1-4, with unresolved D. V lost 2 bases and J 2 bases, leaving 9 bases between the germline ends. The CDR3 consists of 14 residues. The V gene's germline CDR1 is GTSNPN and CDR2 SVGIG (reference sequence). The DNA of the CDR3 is TGTGCCTGGAGTACGCAGCGCACTAATGAAAAACTGTTTTTT. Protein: CAWSTQRTNEKLFF.

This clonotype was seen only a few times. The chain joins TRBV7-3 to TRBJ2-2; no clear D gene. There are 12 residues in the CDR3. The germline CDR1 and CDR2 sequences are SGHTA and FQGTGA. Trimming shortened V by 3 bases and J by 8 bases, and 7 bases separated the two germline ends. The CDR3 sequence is CASSLIRGELFF. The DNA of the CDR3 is TGTGCCAGCAGCTTGATAAGGGGGGAGCTGTTTTTT.

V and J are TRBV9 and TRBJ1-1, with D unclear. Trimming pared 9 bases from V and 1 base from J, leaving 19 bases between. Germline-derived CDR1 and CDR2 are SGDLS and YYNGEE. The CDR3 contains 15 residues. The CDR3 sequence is CAISETAVSNTEAFF. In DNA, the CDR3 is TGTGCCATCAGTGAGACGGCAGTTTCGAACACTGAAGCTTTCTTT.